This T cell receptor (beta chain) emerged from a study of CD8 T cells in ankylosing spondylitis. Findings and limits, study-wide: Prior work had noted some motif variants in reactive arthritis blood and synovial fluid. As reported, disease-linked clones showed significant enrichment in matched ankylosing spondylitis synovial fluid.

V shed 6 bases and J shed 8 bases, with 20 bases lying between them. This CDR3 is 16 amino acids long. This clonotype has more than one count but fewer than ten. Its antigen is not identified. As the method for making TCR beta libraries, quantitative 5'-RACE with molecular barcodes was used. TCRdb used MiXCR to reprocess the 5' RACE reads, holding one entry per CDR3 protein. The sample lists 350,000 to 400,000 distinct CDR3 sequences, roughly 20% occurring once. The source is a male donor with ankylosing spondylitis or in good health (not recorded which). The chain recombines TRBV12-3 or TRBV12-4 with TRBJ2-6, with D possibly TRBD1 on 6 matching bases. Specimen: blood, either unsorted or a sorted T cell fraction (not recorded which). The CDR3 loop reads CASSERTGNVPNVLTF. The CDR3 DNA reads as TGTGCCAGCAGCGAAAGAACAGGGAATGTTCCCAACGTCCTGACTTTC.